Listed below are T cell receptor beta chains from one sample, sequenced in a study of T cell responses to AZD1222 COVID-19 vaccine. TCRdb keeps only in-frame clones here, not all; method: immunoSEQ multiplex PCR. Found here are 69,000 or so clones, roughly 87% of them singletons; the top ten hold 1.3%. The sequencing used peripheral blood, collected 28 days after the second AZD1222 dose. Receptors were obtained from an adult who received the AZD1222 COVID-19 vaccine. Each CDR3 is given with its conserved first and last residue. A D gene is named only where the DNA matches it firmly. Clone size appears in some rows only: once, few, many, or a class for an expanded clone.

clone_size: NA; v_call: TRBV19; j_call: TRBJ1-5; d_call: NA; cdr3_nt: TGTGCCAGTAGTATCCGACCTGGGGGACAGCCCCAGCATTTT; cdr3_aa: CASSIRPGGQPQHF
clone_size: NA; v_call: TRBV18; j_call: TRBJ2-2; d_call: NA; cdr3_nt: TGTGCCAGCTCACTCCCCGGGTCCTTCGGGGAGCTGTTTTTT; cdr3_aa: CASSLPGSFGELFF
clone_size: NA; v_call: TRBV7-9; j_call: TRBJ1-5; d_call: NA; cdr3_nt: TGTGCCAGCAGCCCTGCTACAGGGAGTCTCAATCAGCCCCAGCATTTT; cdr3_aa: CASSPATGSLNQPQHF
clone_size: NA; v_call: TRBV9; j_call: TRBJ1-5; d_call: NA; cdr3_nt: TGTGCCAGCAGCGTAGATGGGACGAGTCATCAGCCCCAGCATTTT; cdr3_aa: CASSVDGTSHQPQHF
clone_size: NA; v_call: TRBV18; j_call: TRBJ2-5; d_call: TRBD1; cdr3_nt: TGTGCCAGCTTATCGGGACAGGTAGAGACCCAGTACTTC; cdr3_aa: CASLSGQVETQYF
clone_size: NA; v_call: TRBV7-2; j_call: TRBJ1-1; d_call: NA; cdr3_nt: TGTGCCAGCAGCTTAGGAAGGGGGGGCACTGAAGCTTTCTTT; cdr3_aa: CASSLGRGGTEAFF
clone_size: NA; v_call: TRBV9; j_call: TRBJ1-3; d_call: NA; cdr3_nt: TGTGCCAGCAGCGTAAGTGACAGGCGGCTCGACACCATATATTTT; cdr3_aa: CASSVSDRRLDTIYF
clone_size: once; v_call: TRBV5-1; j_call: TRBJ1-5; d_call: NA; cdr3_nt: TGCGCCAGCAGCTTGGGAGGGAGGGATAGCAATCAGCCCCAGCATTTT; cdr3_aa: CASSLGGRDSNQPQHF
clone_size: NA; v_call: TRBV9; j_call: TRBJ2-1; d_call: TRBD1; cdr3_nt: TGTGCCAGCAGCGTAGACCCTGCCGGGACAGGGTTGCTCTTC; cdr3_aa: CASSVDPAGTGLLF
clone_size: NA; v_call: TRBV3-1/TRBV3-2; j_call: TRBJ1-1; d_call: NA; cdr3_nt: TGTGCCAGCAGCCAGCGGGGGGGGACGAACACTGAAGCTTTCTTT; cdr3_aa: CASSQRGGTNTEAFF
clone_size: NA; v_call: TRBV7-2; j_call: TRBJ1-1; d_call: NA; cdr3_nt: TGTGCCAGCAGCCTAACGAACACTGAAGCTTTCTTT; cdr3_aa: CASSLTNTEAFF
clone_size: NA; v_call: TRBV29-1; j_call: TRBJ1-2; d_call: TRBD1; cdr3_nt: TGCAGCGTCGCTACAGGGGAATATGGCTACACCTTC; cdr3_aa: CSVATGEYGYTF
clone_size: NA; v_call: TRBV7-9; j_call: TRBJ1-3; d_call: NA; cdr3_nt: TGTGCCAGCAGCCTCAGGGGAGGTGGTGAAAACACCATATATTTT; cdr3_aa: CASSLRGGGENTIYF
clone_size: NA; v_call: TRBV3-1/TRBV3-2; j_call: TRBJ1-2; d_call: NA; cdr3_nt: TGTGCCAGCAGCCAAGTAAGTCGGTATGGCTACACCTTC; cdr3_aa: CASSQVSRYGYTF
clone_size: NA; v_call: TRBV7-8; j_call: TRBJ1-6; d_call: NA; cdr3_nt: TGTGCCAGCAGCTTAGTTGGGGGTTTCGCCTATAATTCACCCCTCCACTTT; cdr3_aa: CASSLVGGFAYNSPLHF
clone_size: NA; v_call: TRBV5-3; j_call: TRBJ2-7; d_call: NA; cdr3_nt: TGTGCCAGAAGCTTGTTGTTCGAGAGCGAGTACGGTCACGAGCAGTACTTC; cdr3_aa: CARSLLFESEYGHEQYF
clone_size: NA; v_call: TRBV29-1; j_call: TRBJ1-1; d_call: NA; cdr3_nt: TGCAGCGCCTCTCTAGGGACCTTGAACACTGAAGCTTTCTTT; cdr3_aa: CSASLGTLNTEAFF
clone_size: NA; v_call: TRBV30; j_call: TRBJ2-7; d_call: NA; cdr3_nt: TGTGCCTGGAGTGGACCGTCCGAGCAGTACTTC; cdr3_aa: CAWSGPSEQYF
clone_size: NA; v_call: TRBV11-2; j_call: TRBJ2-1; d_call: NA; cdr3_nt: TGTGCCAGCAGCTTAGAGGGCAGGGGGGGCAATGAGCAGTTCTTC; cdr3_aa: CASSLEGRGGNEQFF
clone_size: NA; v_call: TRBV6-5; j_call: TRBJ2-2; d_call: NA; cdr3_nt: TGTGCCAGCAGGAACGGACAGAACACCGGGGAGCTGTTTTTT; cdr3_aa: CASRNGQNTGELFF
clone_size: NA; v_call: TRBV12-3/TRBV12-4; j_call: TRBJ1-1; d_call: NA; cdr3_nt: TGTGCCAGCAGGACGGACAGACGGACTGAAGCTTTCTTT; cdr3_aa: CASRTDRRTEAFF
clone_size: NA; v_call: TRBV7-2; j_call: TRBJ1-5; d_call: NA; cdr3_nt: TGTGCCAGCAGCTTAGTGGGGGGTGGCAATCAGCCCCAGCATTTT; cdr3_aa: CASSLVGGGNQPQHF
clone_size: NA; v_call: TRBV3-1/TRBV3-2; j_call: TRBJ2-1; d_call: NA; cdr3_nt: TGTGCCAGCAGCCAAGACTCGCAGGGGATGGGGAATGAGCAGTTCTTC; cdr3_aa: CASSQDSQGMGNEQFF
clone_size: NA; v_call: TRBV29-1; j_call: TRBJ2-1; d_call: NA; cdr3_nt: TGCAGCGTTGGTTCAAGGGAGGTAGACAATGAGCAGTTCTTC; cdr3_aa: CSVGSREVDNEQFF
clone_size: NA; v_call: TRBV7-9; j_call: TRBJ1-5; d_call: TRBD1; cdr3_nt: TGTGCCAGCAGCCGGGGACAGCATCAGCCCCAGCATTTT; cdr3_aa: CASSRGQHQPQHF
clone_size: NA; v_call: TRBV7-8; j_call: TRBJ1-2; d_call: NA; cdr3_nt: TGTGCCAGCAGCTCCCCGGTGTATGGCTACACCTTC; cdr3_aa: CASSSPVYGYTF
clone_size: NA; v_call: TRBV6-5; j_call: TRBJ2-7; d_call: NA; cdr3_nt: TGTGCCAGCAGCGTTCAGCCCCCCGAGACCTACGAGCAGTACTTC; cdr3_aa: CASSVQPPETYEQYF
clone_size: NA; v_call: TRBV12-5; j_call: TRBJ2-7; d_call: TRBD2; cdr3_nt: TGTGCTAGTGGTTTGGTAGTAAAGACTAGCTCAAATACAAACTACGAGCAGTACTTC; cdr3_aa: CASGLVVKTSSNTNYEQYF
clone_size: NA; v_call: TRBV19; j_call: TRBJ2-7; d_call: TRBD2; cdr3_nt: TGTGCCAGTAGCCTACAACTAGCGGGAGCGAGGGAGCAGTACTTC; cdr3_aa: CASSLQLAGAREQYF
clone_size: NA; v_call: TRBV29-1; j_call: TRBJ1-2; d_call: TRBD1; cdr3_nt: TGCAGCGTCGAACCCGGGACAGCGGATGGCTACACCTTC; cdr3_aa: CSVEPGTADGYTF
clone_size: NA; v_call: TRBV9; j_call: TRBJ2-7; d_call: NA; cdr3_nt: TGTGCCAGCTCCCCGAGCCACTCCTACGAGCAGTACTTC; cdr3_aa: CASSPSHSYEQYF
clone_size: NA; v_call: TRBV28; j_call: TRBJ1-1; d_call: NA; cdr3_nt: TGTGCCAGCAGTTCCGTCATGAACACTGAAGCTTTCTTT; cdr3_aa: CASSSVMNTEAFF
clone_size: NA; v_call: TRBV2; j_call: TRBJ1-3; d_call: NA; cdr3_nt: TGTGCCAGCAAGGGGGACTCCGGAAACACCATATATTTT; cdr3_aa: CASKGDSGNTIYF
clone_size: NA; v_call: TRBV13; j_call: TRBJ2-7; d_call: NA; cdr3_nt: TGTGCCAGCAGCTTAAAGGGTTTGGGCGCCTACGAGCAGTACTTC; cdr3_aa: CASSLKGLGAYEQYF
clone_size: NA; v_call: TRBV5-6; j_call: TRBJ1-2; d_call: TRBD1; cdr3_nt: TGTGCCAGCAGCTCCCGGGACAGGGGGGTCTGGGGCTACACCTTC; cdr3_aa: CASSSRDRGVWGYTF
clone_size: NA; v_call: TRBV4-3; j_call: TRBJ1-4; d_call: TRBD1; cdr3_nt: TGCGCCAGCAGCCCCGGACAGGGAACAACTAATGAAAAACTGTTTTTT; cdr3_aa: CASSPGQGTTNEKLFF
clone_size: NA; v_call: TRBV30; j_call: TRBJ1-3; d_call: NA; cdr3_nt: TGTGCCACGGCAGACGCTGGAAACACCATATATTTT; cdr3_aa: CATADAGNTIYF
clone_size: NA; v_call: TRBV7-8; j_call: TRBJ1-2; d_call: NA; cdr3_nt: TGTGCCAGCAGCAACGTCCAGGGAGCCGGTGCTCAGTGGACCTTC; cdr3_aa: CASSNVQGAGAQWTF
clone_size: NA; v_call: TRBV7-8; j_call: TRBJ2-7; d_call: NA; cdr3_nt: TGTGCCAGCAGCCAACGAGGACACGGAGCGTACGAGCAGTACTTC; cdr3_aa: CASSQRGHGAYEQYF
clone_size: NA; v_call: TRBV19; j_call: TRBJ2-2; d_call: TRBD1; cdr3_nt: TGTGCCAGTAGGAACAGGGGGCAGGGCGGGGAGCTGTTTTTT; cdr3_aa: CASRNRGQGGELFF
clone_size: NA; v_call: TRBV4-2; j_call: TRBJ1-5; d_call: TRBD1; cdr3_nt: TGTGCCAGCAGCCAAGAAATGGACAGGGTAGGTCAGCCCCAGCATTTT; cdr3_aa: CASSQEMDRVGQPQHF
clone_size: once; v_call: TRBV11-2; j_call: TRBJ2-3; d_call: NA; cdr3_nt: TGTGCCAGCAGCTTAACCCTTCGTTCAGGGGCCAGCACAGATACGCAGTATTTT; cdr3_aa: CASSLTLRSGASTDTQYF
clone_size: NA; v_call: TRBV2; j_call: TRBJ1-5; d_call: NA; cdr3_nt: TGTGCCAGCGCACGTACTGTACAGGGCCCCTCCAATCAGCCCCAGCATTTT; cdr3_aa: CASARTVQGPSNQPQHF
clone_size: NA; v_call: TRBV4-2; j_call: TRBJ1-1; d_call: TRBD1; cdr3_nt: TGTGCCAGCAGCCAAGCCGGGACAGGGTGGGCTGAAGCTTTCTTT; cdr3_aa: CASSQAGTGWAEAFF
clone_size: NA; v_call: TRBV29-1; j_call: TRBJ2-5; d_call: NA; cdr3_nt: TGCAGCGTTGTATCGCTTGGAGGGATTAAAGAGACCCAGTACTTC; cdr3_aa: CSVVSLGGIKETQYF
clone_size: NA; v_call: TRBV19; j_call: TRBJ2-1; d_call: TRBD1; cdr3_nt: TGTGCCAGTAGTATATCGGGACAGGGGGGGTATGAGCAGTTCTTC; cdr3_aa: CASSISGQGGYEQFF
clone_size: NA; v_call: TRBV29-1; j_call: TRBJ2-7; d_call: TRBD2; cdr3_nt: TGCAGCGTTGTCGGAAGGACTAGCGACTCCTACGAGCAGTACTTC; cdr3_aa: CSVVGRTSDSYEQYF
clone_size: NA; v_call: TRBV12-3/TRBV12-4; j_call: TRBJ2-1; d_call: NA; cdr3_nt: TGTGCCAGCAGCCTGGGGCATGAGCAGTTCTTC; cdr3_aa: CASSLGHEQFF
clone_size: NA; v_call: TRBV6-1; j_call: TRBJ1-1; d_call: TRBD1; cdr3_nt: TGTGCCAGCAGTGGCTGGACAGGGTCTGTGAGGGAAAACACTGAAGCTTTCTTT; cdr3_aa: CASSGWTGSVRENTEAFF
clone_size: NA; v_call: TRBV19; j_call: TRBJ1-2; d_call: NA; cdr3_nt: TGTGCCAGTAGTAAGGCGTTCAGAGGAGAGTATGGCTACACCTTC; cdr3_aa: CASSKAFRGEYGYTF
clone_size: NA; v_call: TRBV3-1/TRBV3-2; j_call: TRBJ2-7; d_call: NA; cdr3_nt: TGTGCCAGCAGCCAAGCCGGTTACGAGCAGTACTTC; cdr3_aa: CASSQAGYEQYF
clone_size: once; v_call: TRBV7-3; j_call: TRBJ2-1; d_call: NA; cdr3_nt: TGTGCCAGCAGCGACCAACCAGGGGGGAGTAATGAGCAGTTCTTC; cdr3_aa: CASSDQPGGSNEQFF
clone_size: NA; v_call: TRBV7-8; j_call: TRBJ2-1; d_call: NA; cdr3_nt: TGTGCCAGCAGCCTCGGGCCTCACAATGAGCAGTTCTTC; cdr3_aa: CASSLGPHNEQFF
clone_size: NA; v_call: TRBV14; j_call: TRBJ1-2; d_call: NA; cdr3_nt: TGTGCCAGCAGCCAAGGCCAGGGGCTTACCTATGGCTACACCTTC; cdr3_aa: CASSQGQGLTYGYTF
clone_size: NA; v_call: TRBV3-1/TRBV3-2; j_call: TRBJ1-5; d_call: NA; cdr3_nt: TGTGCCAGCAGCGATAATCACAATCAGCCCCAGCATTTT; cdr3_aa: CASSDNHNQPQHF
clone_size: NA; v_call: TRBV19; j_call: TRBJ1-2; d_call: NA; cdr3_nt: TGTGCCAGTAACCCGGGCCCTTGGAGGTATGGCTACACCTTC; cdr3_aa: CASNPGPWRYGYTF
clone_size: NA; v_call: TRBV21-1; j_call: TRBJ2-1; d_call: NA; cdr3_nt: TGTGCCAGCAGCAGGGGGGACAGTTCCCTTTCCTACAATGAGCAGTTCTTC; cdr3_aa: CASSRGDSSLSYNEQFF